The 30 T cell receptor beta chains below all came from one sample that was sequenced in a study of T cell clonotyping in hematopoietic cell transplantation. TCRdb's table, derived via immunoSEQ multiplex PCR, lists solely in-frame clones and lacks some. The sample shows approximately 80,000 clones, 95% to 97% of them seen only once. Time point here: recipient sample about 28 days before transplant, after cytoreduction. The specimen comprised peripheral blood mononuclear cells, sampled before stem cell transplant. The origin of the receptors is a woman aged 50 to 60 with acute myeloid leukemia. Some clones in this sample may be carry-over from other donors' samples.

The rearrangement links TRBV6-5 to TRBJ1-2, with TRBD1 matching 10 bases. CDR1 and CDR2 from the germline V gene are MNHEY and SVGAGI. V lost 10 bases, J lost 4 bases, and 6 bases stayed unmatched. This CDR3 region has 13 residues. This CDR3 reads CATKDRGLYGYTF. Here the CDR3 DNA reads TGTGCCACCAAAGACAGGGGGCTCTATGGCTACACCTTC.

The V and J genes are TRBV29-1 and TRBJ1-1; weak D call: TRBD1 (6 bases). Per the germline V gene, CDR1 is SQVTM and CDR2 is ANQGSEA. The CDR3 loop spans 13 amino acids. Trimming took off 5 bases at V and 8 bases at J, with 18 bases between the two ends. For the CDR3, the DNA is TGCAGCGTTTTCAGGGCGGGGGCGGGGGAAGCTTTCTTT. Its translation: CSVFRAGAGEAFF.

The chain uses TRBV19 and TRBJ1-1; TRBD1 might be the D (6 bases). This CDR3 region has 13 residues. The germline gives CDR1 LNHDA, CDR2 SQIVND (reference sequence). Trimming shortened V by 4 bases and J by 3 bases, and 9 bases separated the two germline ends. The CDR3 sequence is CASSRGQYTEAFF. CDR3 bases: TGTGCCAGTAGTAGAGGACAGTACACTGAAGCTTTCTTT.

The CDR3 DNA is TGTGCCAGCAGTATGGATCGAGGCTCTGGGGCCAACGTCCTGACTTTC. Translation gives CASSMDRGSGANVLTF. V usage is TRBV2 and J usage is TRBJ2-6; D unresolved. CDR3 length: 16 residues. Germline assignment: CDR1 SNHLY and CDR2 FYNNEI. Trimming removed 5 bases at V and 0 bases at J, with 11 bases between.

The gene calls are TRBV7-2 and TRBJ1-5, with no clear D. Per the germline V gene, CDR1 is SGHTA and CDR2 is FQGNSA. Between the trimmed V and J ends, which lost 2 bases and 4 bases, there was a span of 12 bases. The CDR3 loop spans 15 amino acids. CDR3 amino acids: CASSLRLGRNQPQHF. The CDR3, as DNA: TGTGCCAGCAGCTTACGCCTTGGAAGGAATCAGCCCCAGCATTTT.

The chain has TRBV7-9 and TRBJ2-4; D not certain. V shed 3 bases and J shed 5 bases, with 5 bases lying between them. From germline, CDR1 is SEHNR and CDR2 FQNEAQ (reference sequence). This CDR3 is 12 amino acids long. Here the CDR3 reads CASSFGENIQYF. Here the CDR3 DNA reads TGTGCCAGCAGCTTTGGAGAAAACATTCAGTACTTC.

The V call is TRBV5-1, the J call TRBJ2-3, with a tentative D call TRBD1 (6 bases). Trimming took off 2 bases at V and 2 bases at J, with 9 bases between the two ends. The CDR3 runs 14 residues. The germline V gene encodes CDR1 SGHRS and CDR2 YFSETQ. This CDR3 reads CASSLGQTTDTQYF. The DNA of the CDR3 is TGCGCCAGCAGCTTAGGACAGACCACAGATACGCAGTATTTT.

V is TRBV19 and J is TRBJ1-1, with 9 bases lining up with TRBD1. The CDR3 extends over 15 amino acids. Germline V gives CDR1 LNHDA, CDR2 SQIVND (reference sequence). Trimming removed 6 bases from V and 4 bases from J; junction bases left unmatched: 9. Here the CDR3 DNA reads TGTGCCAGTAGCCAGGGACAGGGCGGCGGCACTGAAGCTTTCTTT. Translating gives CASSQGQGGGTEAFF.

V usage is TRBV2 and J usage is TRBJ1-2; the D gene is possibly TRBD1 (6 bases). The V gene lost 6 bases and the J gene lost 4 bases, with 12 bases spanning the gap. The CDR3 sequence is 13 residues long. Germline V gives CDR1 SNHLY, CDR2 FYNNEI. The DNA for the CDR3 is TGTGCCAGCAGGAGAGGGACAAGCTATGGCTACACCTTC. This encodes CASRRGTSYGYTF. The full variable domain, completed using reference TRBV2 and TRBJ1-2, is EPEVTQTPSHQVTQMGQEVILRCVPISNHLYFYWYRQILGQKVEFLVSFYNNEISEKSEIFDDQFSVERPDGSNFTLKIRSTKLEDSAMYFCASRRGTSYGYTFGSGTRLTVV.

The CDR3 sequence is CASKTSGGGETQYF. CDR3 DNA sequence: TGTGCCAGCAAGACTAGCGGGGGGGGCGAGACCCAGTACTTC. The chain is built from TRBV6-1 and TRBJ2-5, with 14 bases lining up with TRBD2. The CDR3 sequence is 14 residues long. Trimming at V came to 7 bases and at J to 5 bases, leaving 3 bases not matched to a gene. Per germline, CDR1 MNHNS and CDR2 SASEGT.

This chain uses TRBV11-1 with TRBJ2-6, with D possibly TRBD2 on 6 matching bases. This CDR3 contains 18 residues. Trimming left V 7 bases short and J 0 bases short, with 19 bases between. Germline V gene lookup returns CDR1 SGHAT and CDR2 FQDESV (reference sequence). This CDR3 is CASTATGAPSSGANVLTF. The CDR3 bases are TGTGCCAGCACCGCAACGGGAGCCCCGAGCTCTGGGGCCAACGTCCTGACTTTC.

The J gene is TRBJ2-7, the V gene TRBV5-1, with D perhaps TRBD1 (5 bases). V lost 4 bases, J lost 2 bases, and 16 bases lay in between. CDR3 length equals 15 residues. Germline V CDR1 and CDR2: SGHRS, YFSETQ. CDR3 sequence (DNA): TGCGCCAGCAGCGCTTATCAGGGCTACGCCTACGAGCAGTACTTC. Translation: CASSAYQGYAYEQYF.

The chain recombines TRBV25-1 with TRBJ1-2; D is undetermined. The CDR3 extends over 14 amino acids. The V end lost 1 base, the J end lost 2 bases, and 8 bases lay between the germline ends. CDR1 MGHDK and CDR2 SYGVNS come from the germline V gene. The CDR3 nucleotides are TGTGCCAGCAGTGAATCGGGTAGAAACTATGGCTACACCTTC. Encoded protein: CASSESGRNYGYTF.

This rearrangement joins TRBV5-1 to TRBJ1-5; 8 nucleotides align to TRBD1. Germline lookup yields CDR1 SGHRS and CDR2 YFSETQ. Trimming removed 2 bases from V and 5 bases from J; junction bases left unmatched: 0. The CDR3 totals 13 residues. In nucleotides, the CDR3 is TGCGCCAGCAGCTTACAGGGGGATCAGCCCCAGCATTTT. As protein: CASSLQGDQPQHF.

V and J are TRBV19 and TRBJ1-2; D remains unclear. V was trimmed by 7 bases and J by 2 bases, leaving 8 bases between them. Per the germline V gene, CDR1 is LNHDA and CDR2 is SQIVND (reference sequence). This CDR3 has 12 amino acids. As DNA, the CDR3 is TGTGCCAGTAACGACGGCAACTATGGCTACACCTTC. Translated, it gives CASNDGNYGYTF. Using reference TRBV19 and TRBJ1-2 for the parts outside the CDR3, the full variable domain is DGGITQSPKYLFRKEGQNVTLSCEQNLNHDAMYWYRQDPGQGLRLIYYSQIVNDFQKGDIAEGYSVSREKKESFPLTVTSAQKNPTAFYLCASNDGNYGYTFGSGTRLTVV.

V and J are TRBV20-1 and TRBJ1-1; D is unclear. With 6 bases removed from V and 1 base from J, the gap between germline ends came to 6 bases. Germline values: CDR1 DFQATT, CDR2 SNEGSKA (reference sequence). The CDR3 loop spans 11 amino acids. In DNA form, the CDR3 reads TGCAGTGCCGCCGGGAACACTGAAGCTTTCTTT. This gives the protein CSAAGNTEAFF.

The chain carries TRBV2 and TRBJ1-2; the match to TRBD1 covers 7 bases. The CDR3 extends over 14 amino acids. Germline V lookup: CDR1 SNHLY, CDR2 FYNNEI. V shed 2 bases and J 8 bases; nucleotides not matched to a gene: 8. The CDR3 DNA follows: TGTGCCAGCAGTGAATCGAAGGGGGCTGGCGGCTACACCTTC. This gives the protein CASSESKGAGGYTF.

With regard to this clone: One junction end disagrees with the germline gene, perhaps due to a read error. This chain links TRBV7-7 with TRBJ2-1; D may be TRBD2 (6 bases). Germline V lookup: CDR1 SSHAT, CDR2 FNYEAQ (reference sequence). The CDR3 is 13 amino acids. CDR3 coding DNA: TGTGCTAGCAGCTTAGGGAGGAACAATGAGCAGTTCTTC. This codes for CASSLGRNNEQFF.

The rearrangement uses TRBV28 and TRBJ1-2; 12 bases are shared with TRBD1. This CDR3 has 15 amino acids. With 6 bases clipped from V and 4 bases from J, the junction kept 6 bases outside the gene matches. In germline, CDR1 is MDHEN, CDR2 SYDVKM. CDR3 in DNA: TGTGCCAGCAGCCGAGGGACAGGGGGCGGCTATGGCTACACCTTC. Protein product: CASSRGTGGGYGYTF.

This sequence joins TRBV2 and TRBJ2-4, with D perhaps matching TRBD2 (5 bases). The CDR3 spans 16 residues. CDR1 is SNHLY and CDR2 is FYNNEI in the germline V gene. Trimming took 6 bases from V and 0 from J, leaving 15 bases between them. The CDR3 is CASRRQDFLAKNIQYF. CDR3 DNA: TGTGCCAGCAGGCGGCAGGACTTTTTAGCCAAAAACATTCAGTACTTC.

The sample holds one count of this clone. The chain employs TRBV11-2 and TRBJ1-2, with D uncertain. The V and J ends lost 6 bases and 3 bases respectively, with 14 bases between them. Germline V gene lookup returns CDR1 SGHAT and CDR2 FQNNGV. The CDR3 length is 14 residues. CDR3 nucleotide sequence: TGTGCCAGCAGAAATGTTGCAGTCGACTATGGCTACACCTTC. This encodes CASRNVAVDYGYTF.

V is TRBV28 and J is TRBJ2-3, with TRBD1 identical over 10 bases. This CDR3 spans 15 amino acids. J was trimmed by 3 bases and V by 6 bases; bases with no gene match: 6. CDR1 and CDR2 from the germline V gene are MDHEN and SYDVKM. CDR3 nucleotides: TGTGCCAGCAGCTCGCCGGGACAGGGGACAGATACGCAGTATTTT. Its protein product is CASSSPGQGTDTQYF. Combining the CDR3 with reference TRBV28 and TRBJ2-3 gives the whole variable domain DVKVTQSSRYLVKRTGEKVFLECVQDMDHENMFWYRQDPGLGLRLIYFSYDVKMKEKGDIPEGYSVSREKKERFSLILESASTNQTSMYLCASSSPGQGTDTQYFGPGTRLTVL.

This clone was recorded a few times. The rearrangement uses TRBV7-9 and TRBJ1-1; no reliable D call. Germline V gene sequence: CDR1 SEHNR, CDR2 FQNEAQ (reference sequence). The CDR3 spans 13 residues. V lost 4 bases and J lost 10, with 16 bases in between. The CDR3: CASSSGMGLAAFF. The DNA for the CDR3 is TGTGCCAGCAGCTCCGGGATGGGATTAGCAGCTTTCTTT.

This sequence joins TRBV6-1 and TRBJ2-7, with D uncertain. Per the germline V gene, CDR1 is MNHNS and CDR2 is SASEGT. Between the trimmed V and J ends, which lost 8 bases and 3 bases, there was a span of 14 bases. CDR3 length: 13 amino acids. The CDR3 loop reads CASARTQDYEQYF. CDR3 in DNA: TGTGCCAGCGCTCGAACCCAGGACTACGAGCAGTACTTC.

The chain carries TRBV29-1 and TRBJ2-7, with 8 bases matching TRBD1. The germline gives CDR1 SQVTM, CDR2 ANQGSEA. V lost 5 bases, J lost 3 bases, and 9 bases stayed unmatched. The CDR3 is made up of 14 amino acids. The CDR3 nucleotides read TGCAGCGTTCGCGCGGGACAGGTTTACTACGAGCAGTACTTC. This gives the protein CSVRAGQVYYEQYF.

The rearrangement joins TRBV27 to TRBJ2-7; D perhaps matches TRBD2 (5 bases). Deletions cut 8 bases from V and 0 bases from J, with 11 bases between. CDR1 MNHEY and CDR2 SMNVEV come from the germline V gene (reference sequence). The CDR3 is made up of 13 amino acids. The CDR3 sequence: CASGLTNSYEQYF. CDR3 coding DNA: TGTGCCAGCGGATTGACTAACTCCTACGAGCAGTACTTC.

V and J are TRBV2 and TRBJ1-2; 8 bases agree with TRBD1. The V segment lost 5 bases and the J segment 8 bases; nucleotides outside the gene matches: 13. CDR3 length equals 15 residues. The germline CDR1 and CDR2 sequences are SNHLY and FYNNEI. The CDR3 reads CASSPDRVVMGGYTF. CDR3 bases: TGTGCCAGCAGTCCGGACAGGGTGGTAATGGGAGGCTACACCTTC.

This rearrangement joins TRBV28 to TRBJ1-4, with D unresolved. Trimming took off 1 base at V and 6 bases at J, with 9 bases between the two ends. CDR3 length: 14 amino acids. The germline V gene encodes CDR1 MDHEN and CDR2 SYDVKM. CDR3 nucleotides: TGTGCCAGCAGTTTATCAGGTCAAGATGAAAAACTGTTTTTT. This sequence encodes CASSLSGQDEKLFF.

The chain is built from TRBV30 and TRBJ2-7; TRBD2 is a possible D gene (5 bases). Trimming removed 0 bases from V and 4 bases from J, with 16 bases in between. The CDR3 has 15 amino acids. In germline, CDR1 is GTSNPN, CDR2 SVGIG (reference sequence). The CDR3 sequence: CAWSVSPEGRYEQYF. The CDR3 DNA reads TGTGCCTGGAGTGTAAGCCCCGAGGGCCGGTACGAGCAGTACTTC. The full variable domain, rest sourced from reference TRBV30 and TRBJ2-7, is SQTIHQWPATLVQPVGSPLSLECTVEGTSNPNLYWYRQAAGRGLQLLFYSVGIGQISSEVPQNLSASRPQDRQFILSSKKLLLSDSGFYLCAWSVSPEGRYEQYFGPGTRLTVT.

In this sample, this clone turned up a few times. The V call is TRBV4-1, the J call TRBJ1-4; weak D call: TRBD1 (5 bases). Per germline, CDR1 MGHRA and CDR2 YSYEKL. V was shortened by 0 bases and J by 6 bases, with 17 bases between the two germline ends. CDR3 length: 17 residues. CDR3 protein: CASSQESYRGVDEKLFF. CDR3 DNA sequence: TGCGCCAGCAGCCAAGAAAGTTACCGGGGGGTTGATGAAAAACTGTTTTTT.